This T cell receptor (beta chain) was recovered during a study of blood T cell repertoires in COVID-19. On the study more broadly: The study drew acute and convalescent COVID-19 samples from the United States, Italy and Spain.

Using immunoSEQ multiplex PCR, the repertoire was profiled, and TCRdb retains in-frame clones only, with some absent. The sample lists 100,000 or so clones, about 85% occurring once. The CDR3 runs to 15 residues. Germline values: CDR1 KGHSH, CDR2 LQKENI. V trimming: 4 bases; J trimming: 3 bases; junction bases outside the gene matches: 8. This clonotype was sampled from a man in his forties or fifties with active COVID-19. The chain employs TRBV18 and TRBJ2-7, with TRBD1 identical over 8 bases. The sample was peripheral blood. CDR3 bases: TGTGCCAGCTCACGGACAGGGCAGGCGAACTACGAGCAGTACTTC. Amino acids: CASSRTGQANYEQYF.